This entry describes one T cell receptor (beta chain). The data derive from a study of shared clonotypes between healthy human individuals. Turning to the study itself: The study used three CD4 naive, three CD4 memory, two CD8 naive and one CD8 memory plate per donor.

Healthy adults negative for HIV, lacking recent acute infections or vaccinations, served as donors. The split of CD4+ cells yielded CD45RA+ naive and CD45RA-negative memory subsets. This CDR3 region has 16 residues. The ends were cut back, 2 bases at V and 0 bases at J, with 13 bases in the middle. CDR1 is GTSNPN, CDR2 SVGIG, per germline (reference sequence). The assay was immunoSEQ multiplex PCR, and TCRdb's table has in-frame clones only and misses some. The table has 2 million to 3 million clones, 85% to 95% seen once; the top ten hold over 0.12%. This sequence was found in a man in his late teens or twenties in good health. Specimen: naive CD4+ T cells sorted from blood. Sample subset: CD45RA+ positively selected. The chain recombines TRBV30 with TRBJ2-2; D might be TRBD2 (6 bases). The CDR3: CAWSLELAANTGELFF. CDR3 coding DNA: TGTGCCTGGAGTCTGGAACTAGCAGCGAACACCGGGGAGCTGTTTTTT.